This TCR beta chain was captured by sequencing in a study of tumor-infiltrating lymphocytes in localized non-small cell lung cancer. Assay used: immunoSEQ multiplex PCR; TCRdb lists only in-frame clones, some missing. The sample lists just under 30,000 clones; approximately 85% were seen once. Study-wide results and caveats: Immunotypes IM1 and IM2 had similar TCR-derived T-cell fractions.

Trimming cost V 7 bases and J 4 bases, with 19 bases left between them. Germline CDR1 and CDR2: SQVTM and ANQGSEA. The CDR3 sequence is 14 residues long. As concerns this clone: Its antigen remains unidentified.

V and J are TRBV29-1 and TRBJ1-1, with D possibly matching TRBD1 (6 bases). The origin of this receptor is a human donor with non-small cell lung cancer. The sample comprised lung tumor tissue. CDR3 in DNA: TGCAGCGGCCTAATGCCGACAGGCGGCACTGAAGCTTTCTTT. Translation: CSGLMPTGGTEAFF.